This T cell receptor (beta chain) was sequenced for a study of identical twins. Points from the study as a whole: Cross-sectional statistics, not tracking of the same donors, supported the conclusions. Surplus twin overlap in beta out-of-frame sequences was less pronounced.

This clonotype was observed a handful of times. Its target is not known. One entry per CDR3 protein results from TCRdb running MiXCR on the 5' RACE reads. The repertoire holds 650,000 to 750,000 distinct CDR3 sequences, with less than 25% as singletons. Germline values: CDR1 ENHRY, CDR2 SYGVKD. V was cut by 3 bases and J by 4 bases, with 7 bases left in between. This CDR3 has 13 amino acids. The same data also went into a second study, on T cells expressing NK-cell markers. From that paper: Just one sequenced donor of eight was HCMV-seronegative, while seven were seropositive.

Sequenced: PBMCs. This TCR was recovered from a woman aged 18-30 years in good health. The V gene is TRBV10-3, the J gene TRBJ1-5, with a possible D match to TRBD1 (6 bases). The CDR3, as DNA: TGTGCCATCAGTGATACAGGGAATCAGCCCCAGCATTTT. As protein: CAISDTGNQPQHF.